Given below is one T cell receptor (beta chain) in context. Antigen specificity is unknown. Germline assignment: CDR1 MDHEN and CDR2 SYDVKM. The CDR3 loop spans 15 amino acids. Trimming at V came to 2 bases and at J to 4 bases, leaving 4 bases not matched to a gene. The sample is drawn from a study of PD-L1 blockade in urothelial cancer. Study-wide findings and caveats: More expansion of tumor-associated blood clones, seen at 3 weeks, marked durable-benefit patients. Below-median blood TCR clonality before treatment forecast better survival.

Repertoires were generated with immunoSEQ multiplex PCR, while TCRdb's copy carries only in-frame clones and drops some. Of some 52,000 clones in the sample, approximately 80% were seen once. The TCR comes from a man aged 40-49 years with urothelial cancer. This material consisted of PBMCs, taken around atezolizumab (anti-PD-L1) treatment. V and J are TRBV28 and TRBJ2-1; 8 positions match TRBD2. In nucleotides, the CDR3 is TGTGCCAGCAGTTTAAGCGGGAGTCTGTACAATGAGCAGTTCTTC. Protein: CASSLSGSLYNEQFF.